The clone carrying this T cell receptor beta chain was seen repeatedly, ten times or more. Its specificity is not known. These data come from a study of CD8 T cells in ankylosing spondylitis. Findings and limits, study-wide: Certain motif variants had earlier appeared in reactive arthritis synovial fluid and blood. Disease-linked clones bore a CD8+ phenotype, appearing relatively rarely in peripheral blood.

Libraries of TCR beta came from quantitative 5'-RACE with molecular barcodes. TCRdb independently ran MiXCR on the 5' RACE reads; one entry per CDR3 protein. The sample includes 100,000 to 150,000 distinct CDR3 sequences, 9.3% of them seen just once. Germline V lookup: CDR1 MNHEY, CDR2 SVGAGI. This CDR3 has 13 amino acids. The junction had 3 bases not matched to a gene; V was cut back by 4 bases and J by 6 bases. V and J are TRBV6-5 and TRBJ2-1, with 7 bases identical to TRBD2. The origin of this receptor is a male donor with ankylosing spondylitis or in good health (not recorded which). The sample consisted of blood, either unsorted or a sorted T cell fraction (not recorded which). The CDR3 loop reads CASSFGGSNEQFF. In DNA form, the CDR3 reads TGTGCCAGCAGTTTCGGCGGGAGCAATGAGCAGTTCTTC.